The 28 T cell receptor beta chains reported below all come from one sample, sequenced in a study of graft-versus-host responses after intestinal transplantation. Only in-frame clones appear in the TCRdb table, and some are missing; sequencing was by immunoSEQ multiplex PCR. The sample lists about 6,800 clones; 20% to 30% were seen once. Sequences were derived from alloreactive CD4+ T cells from a mixed lymphocyte reaction culture, sampled before intestinal transplant. Subset given: CFSE-low proliferating T cells sorted from roughly six-day pre-transplant mixed lymphocyte reaction (GvH or HvG direction). All receptors come from a human patient who received an intestinal transplant.

By proportion, this clone is medium-sized. The chain uses TRBV2 and TRBJ2-3; perhaps D is TRBD1 or TRBD2 (6 bases each). V was trimmed by 7 bases and J by 9 bases, leaving 17 bases between them. Germline values: CDR1 SNHLY, CDR2 FYNNEI. CDR3 length equals 13 residues. CDR3 sequence: CASKTGPRETQYF. The CDR3 DNA sequence: TGTGCCAGCAAGACAGGTCCTCGGGAGACGCAGTATTTT.

This clone was counted only a few times. The chain joins TRBV6-5 to TRBJ1-4; the match to TRBD1 covers 8 bases. The CDR3 extends over 15 amino acids. V shed 6 bases, J shed 8 bases, and the junction held 11 bases outside the gene matches. Germline CDR1 MNHEY, CDR2 SVGAGI. This CDR3 reads CASRFFRGRGEKLFF. The CDR3 nucleotides are TGTGCCAGCAGGTTCTTCAGGGGGCGGGGGGAAAAACTGTTTTTT.

The chain uses TRBV10-3 and TRBJ2-1; TRBD1 is a possible D gene (5 bases). The CDR3 is 14 amino acids. The ends were cut back, 11 bases at V and 0 bases at J, with 14 bases in the middle. Germline V gene data show CDR1 as ENHRY and CDR2 as SYGVKD. CDR3 sequence reads: CAHGADSSYNEQFF. DNA of the CDR3: TGTGCCCATGGGGCGGATAGCTCCTACAATGAGCAGTTCTTC.

This clone was found a few times. The gene calls are TRBV14 and TRBJ2-1, with 9 bases matching TRBD1. With 0 bases clipped from V and 7 bases from J, the junction kept 7 bases outside the gene matches. From germline, CDR1 is SGHDN and CDR2 FVKESK. This CDR3 is built from 16 residues. CDR3 in amino acids: CASSQDVGTGTNEQFF. CDR3 coding DNA: TGTGCCAGCAGCCAAGATGTGGGGACAGGGACAAATGAGCAGTTCTTC.

Note on this clone: The junction does not match germline at one end; this may be a read error. V and J are TRBV7-6 and TRBJ2-2; the match to TRBD2 covers 8 bases. This CDR3 region has 16 residues. Germline CDR1 is SGHVS and CDR2 is FNYEAQ. The CDR3 reads CASSRDSGTYTGELFF. CDR3 DNA: TGTGCTAGCAGCAGAGATAGCGGGACATACACCGGGGAGCTGTTTTTT.

The chain has TRBV19 and TRBJ1-1; 12 bases fit TRBD1. V lost 4 bases, J lost 3 bases, and 9 bases stayed unmatched. This CDR3 comprises 17 residues. Germline CDR1 reads LNHDA; CDR2 reads SQIVND (reference sequence). The CDR3 reads CASSKGQGAILDTEAFF. For the CDR3, the DNA is TGTGCCAGTAGTAAGGGACAGGGGGCTATTTTAGACACTGAAGCTTTCTTT.

This chain uses TRBV30 with TRBJ2-7; 8 nucleotides align to TRBD2. This CDR3 has 15 amino acids. Germline V CDR1 and CDR2: GTSNPN, SVGIG (reference sequence). With V trimmed by 0 bases and J by 4 bases, 8 bases remained unmatched. This CDR3 reads CAWSVQVAGRYEQYF. The CDR3 DNA is TGTGCCTGGAGTGTACAGGTAGCGGGAAGGTACGAGCAGTACTTC.

This chain uses TRBV7-2 with TRBJ1-4, with D possibly TRBD1 on 5 matching bases. This CDR3 has 16 amino acids. V lost 5 bases, J lost 5 bases, and 18 bases lay in between. Germline-derived CDR1 and CDR2 are SGHTA and FQGNSA. The chain's CDR3 is CASSQGDTGFNEKLFF. The CDR3 DNA follows: TGTGCCAGCAGCCAAGGAGATACAGGCTTCAATGAAAAACTGTTTTTT.

The chain's CDR3 is CASKAQNSGNTIYF. CDR3 DNA: TGTGCCAGCAAAGCCCAGAATTCTGGAAACACCATATATTTT. J is TRBJ1-3 and V is TRBV6-6; no firm D call. The V and J ends lost 7 bases and 1 base respectively, with 11 bases between them. Germline V gene sequence: CDR1 MNHNY, CDR2 SVGAGI (reference sequence). The CDR3 contains 14 residues.

The rearrangement links TRBV9 to TRBJ1-4; tentative D call: TRBD1 (5 bases). Trimming stripped 4 bases from V and 7 bases from J, with 14 bases between. The CDR3 loop spans 14 amino acids. Germline CDR1 and CDR2: SGDLS and YYNGEE. The CDR3 region has the DNA TGTGCCAGCAGCCCCGAGGGTGGGGGTGAAAAACTGTTTTTT. Amino acids: CASSPEGGGEKLFF.

This clone was observed a handful of times. V usage is TRBV9 and J usage is TRBJ2-4, with 8 bases identical to TRBD2. Germline V gives CDR1 SGDLS, CDR2 YYNGEE. CDR3 length: 17 amino acids. Trimming took 1 base from V and 0 from J; bases not matched to a gene: 6. CDR3 DNA: TGTGCCAGCAGCGTAACTCCGGGGGGGCTAGCCAAAAACATTCAGTACTTC. Translated, it gives CASSVTPGGLAKNIQYF. The entire variable domain, with the rest obtained from reference TRBV9 and TRBJ2-4, is as follows: DSGVTQTPKHLITATGQRVTLRCSPRSGDLSVYWYQQSLDQGLQFLIQYYNGEERAKGNILERFSAQQFPDLHSELNLSSLELGDSALYFCASSVTPGGLAKNIQYFGAGTRLSVL.

The rearrangement joins TRBV29-1 to TRBJ2-4; D gene ambiguous. Germline CDR1 is SQVTM and CDR2 is ANQGSEA. The CDR3 is 10 amino acids. The CDR3 spells CSVAYGFQYF. The CDR3 bases are TGCAGTGTGGCGTATGGATTTCAGTACTTC.

V usage is TRBV11-1 and J usage is TRBJ2-7; 10 bases align to TRBD1. Looked up from germline, CDR1 is SGHAT and CDR2 is FQDESV (reference sequence). The length of the CDR3 is 13 residues. V shed 6 bases and J 2 bases; nucleotides not matched to a gene: 1. The CDR3 spells CASRGQGTYEQYF. CDR3 in DNA: TGTGCCAGCAGGGGACAGGGGACCTACGAGCAGTACTTC.

The chain links TRBV6-9 to TRBJ1-3, with 9 bases matching TRBD1. CDR1 and CDR2 from the germline V gene are MNHGY and SVAAGI. After removal of 7 bases from V and 4 bases from J, the junction contained 5 bases not matched to a gene. The CDR3 has 14 amino acids. This CDR3 reads CASTRTGEGNTIYF. CDR3 DNA sequence: TGTGCCAGCACTCGGACAGGGGAAGGAAACACCATATATTTT.

DNA for the CDR3: TGTGCCATCACCGAAGCGGGGTCGATCTACGAGCAGTACTTC. Residues: CAITEAGSIYEQYF. V usage is TRBV10-3 and J usage is TRBJ2-7; 7 bases are a match to TRBD2. The CDR3 is 14 amino acids. Germline V gene data show CDR1 as ENHRY and CDR2 as SYGVKD. V trimming: 7 bases; J trimming: 3 bases; junction bases outside the gene matches: 9.

The rearrangement joins TRBV6-1 to TRBJ2-7; D is ambiguous. The CDR3 consists of 12 residues. V lost 6 bases, J lost 5 bases, and 11 bases lay in between. Germline CDR1 MNHNS, CDR2 SASEGT. DNA of the CDR3: TGTGCCAGCAGCCCCGGACGGGACGAGCAGTACTTC. Encoded protein: CASSPGRDEQYF.

The chain links TRBV28 to TRBJ2-1; D may match TRBD1 or TRBD2 (5 bases each). V lost 7 bases and J lost 4, with 14 bases in between. This CDR3 has 14 residues. In germline, CDR1 is MDHEN, CDR2 SYDVKM. The CDR3 here is CASTIWGPYNEQFF. CDR3 nucleotide sequence: TGTGCCAGCACCATATGGGGACCTTACAATGAGCAGTTCTTC. The full variable domain, with the rest looked up from reference TRBV28 and TRBJ2-1, is DVKVTQSSRYLVKRTGEKVFLECVQDMDHENMFWYRQDPGLGLRLIYFSYDVKMKEKGDIPEGYSVSREKKERFSLILESASTNQTSMYLCASTIWGPYNEQFFGPGTRLTVL.

This clone is labeled medium-sized (0.01 to 0.1%). The gene calls are TRBV19 and TRBJ2-1, with D possibly TRBD1 on 6 matching bases. Between the trimmed V and J ends, which lost 6 bases and 0 bases, there was a span of 18 bases. There are 17 residues in the CDR3. CDR1 and CDR2 from the germline V gene are LNHDA and SQIVND (reference sequence). The DNA of the CDR3 is TGTGCCAGTAGCAGAAACAAAAGGGGGAGCTCCTACAATGAGCAGTTCTTC. This gives the protein CASSRNKRGSSYNEQFF.

There are a few counts of this clone. The CDR3 reads CASSFQDRVYEQYF. Here the CDR3 DNA reads TGTGCCAGCAGCTTCCAGGACAGGGTCTACGAGCAGTACTTC. V and J are TRBV5-6 and TRBJ2-7; the match to TRBD1 covers 8 bases. The CDR3 is 14 amino acids. The V gene's germline CDR1 is SGHDT and CDR2 YYEEEE. V was clipped by 2 bases and J by 3 bases; unmatched bases: 4.

Within the sample, this clone is medium-sized. The gene calls are TRBV10-2 and TRBJ2-1; 12 positions agree with TRBD2. V lost 6 bases and J lost 7; bases outside the gene matches: 7. This CDR3 contains 15 residues. Germline V CDR1 and CDR2: WSHSY, SAAADI. In nucleotides, the CDR3 is TGCGCCAGCAGGCTAGCGGGAGGGCCGGGGAATGAGCAGTTCTTC. Amino acid sequence: CASRLAGGPGNEQFF.

The rearrangement joins TRBV29-1 to TRBJ1-2, with D possibly TRBD1 on 6 matching bases. The CDR3 covers 11 residues. Germline V gene sequence: CDR1 SQVTM, CDR2 ANQGSEA. V was trimmed by 3 bases and J by 12 bases, leaving 14 bases between them. CDR3 nucleotides: TGCAGCGTTGAGTCAGGGGCTGGGGACACCTTC. This gives the protein CSVESGAGDTF. The complete variable domain, with remaining parts taken from reference TRBV29-1 and TRBJ1-2, reads SAVISQKPSRDICQRGTSLTIQCQVDSQVTMMFWYRQQPGQSLTLIATANQGSEATYESGFVIDKFPISRPNLTFSTLTVSNMSPEDSSIYLCSVESGAGDTFGSGTRLTVV.

A few counts support this clone. This chain connects TRBV7-4 to TRBJ2-7; D might be TRBD1 (6 bases). V dropped 1 base and J dropped 1 base, with 8 bases sitting between them. In germline, CDR1 is SGHVT, CDR2 SQSDAQ. The CDR3 is 14 amino acids. CDR3 in amino acids: CASSLGRGSYEQYF. Written as DNA, the CDR3 is TGTGCCAGCAGCTTAGGCAGGGGTTCCTACGAGCAGTACTTC.

This clone was observed a handful of times. The CDR3: CAWSAPGLPNQPQHF. The CDR3 region has the DNA TGTGCCTGGTCCGCCCCGGGGCTGCCCAATCAGCCCCAGCATTTT. The chain has TRBV30 and TRBJ1-5; possible D gene TRBD1, 5 bases. The CDR3 sequence is 15 residues long. Germline assignment: CDR1 GTSNPN and CDR2 SVGIG (reference sequence). V was pared by 5 bases and J by 3 bases, with 17 bases between.

The chain's CDR3 is CASSYGSGNQPQHF. The CDR3 DNA reads TGTGCCAGCAGCTATGGCAGCGGCAATCAGCCCCAGCATTTT. The chain uses TRBV13 and TRBJ1-5; D is uncertain. This CDR3 has 14 amino acids. Looked up from germline, CDR1 is PRHDT and CDR2 is FYEKMQ (reference sequence). V shed 4 bases and J shed 2 bases, with 9 bases lying between them.

The J gene is TRBJ1-1, the V gene TRBV6-1; D is perhaps TRBD1 (6 bases). In germline, CDR1 is MNHNS, CDR2 SASEGT. This CDR3 spans 14 amino acids. Trimming cost V 5 bases and J 5 bases, with 15 bases left between them. The CDR3 loop is CASSIQGPPTEAFF. The CDR3 nucleotides are TGTGCCAGCAGTATACAGGGCCCACCGACTGAAGCTTTCTTT.

The chain is built from TRBV9 and TRBJ2-3, with D possibly being TRBD1 (5 bases). Germline assignment: CDR1 SGDLS and CDR2 YYNGEE. CDR3 length: 15 amino acids. V lost 0 bases and J 2 bases, leaving 10 bases between the germline ends. CDR3 amino acids: CASSVGRGLTDTQYF. In DNA form, the CDR3 reads TGTGCCAGCAGCGTAGGAAGGGGCCTCACAGATACGCAGTATTTT.

This chain uses TRBV7-6 with TRBJ1-3; 8 bases agree with TRBD1. J was trimmed by 0 bases and V by 5 bases; bases with no gene match: 6. This CDR3 is built from 16 residues. CDR1 SGHVS and CDR2 FNYEAQ come from the germline V gene. CDR3 sequence: CASSRRTGNSGNTIYF. The DNA of the CDR3 is TGTGCCAGCAGCCGAAGGACAGGGAACTCTGGAAACACCATATATTTT.

A few counts support this clone. A much larger clone lies one base from this, so it may be a read error. V is TRBV6-1 and J is TRBJ2-2; TRBD1 or TRBD2 may be the D gene (6 bases each). This CDR3 is 16 amino acids long. Germline V gene sequence: CDR1 MNHNS, CDR2 SASEGT. V was clipped by 4 bases and J by 0 bases, with 12 bases between them. CDR3 amino acids: CASSGGGTPNTGELFF. CDR3 in DNA: TGTGCCAGCAGTGGGGGCGGGACACCGAACACCGGGGAGCTGTTTTTT.